This T cell receptor beta chain is drawn from a study of blood T cell repertoires in COVID-19. Original processing methods: Reference gene primer amplification yielded estimated nucleated cell counts. The protocol was immunoSEQ multiplex PCR, while the TCRdb copy is restricted to in-frame clones and leaves out a portion. V and J calls and clone size come straight from that table; D and trimming were deduced from the DNA. The table lists over 85,000 clones, over 85% of them singletons. The Seattle patients joined while their infection was active and were tracked longitudinally afterward. The CDR3 extends over 14 amino acids. V lost 0 bases and J lost 2; bases outside the gene matches: 1. Germline V gives CDR1 KGHSH, CDR2 LQKENI. This clone was seen a handful of times.

The specimen was peripheral blood. The V and J genes are TRBV18 and TRBJ2-7, with TRBD1 matching over 7 bases. The TCR originated in a human donor with COVID-19, enrolled during active disease. The donor label of this sample is uncertain. The CDR3 sequence is CASSPPGQPYEQYF. In nucleotides, the CDR3 is TGTGCCAGCTCACCACCGGGACAGCCCTACGAGCAGTACTTC.